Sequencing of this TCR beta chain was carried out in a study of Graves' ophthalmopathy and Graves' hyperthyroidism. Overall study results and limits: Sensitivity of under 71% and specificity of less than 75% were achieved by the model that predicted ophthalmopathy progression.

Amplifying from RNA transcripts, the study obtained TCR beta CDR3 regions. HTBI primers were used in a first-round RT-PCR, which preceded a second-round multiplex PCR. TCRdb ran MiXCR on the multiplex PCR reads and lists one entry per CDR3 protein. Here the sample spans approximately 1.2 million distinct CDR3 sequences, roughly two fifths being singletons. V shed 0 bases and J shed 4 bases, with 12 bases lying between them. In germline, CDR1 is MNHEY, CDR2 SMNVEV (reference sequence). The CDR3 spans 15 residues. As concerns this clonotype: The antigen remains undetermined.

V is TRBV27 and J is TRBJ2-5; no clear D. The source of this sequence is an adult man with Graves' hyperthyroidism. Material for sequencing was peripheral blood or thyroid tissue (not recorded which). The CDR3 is CASSLSGVQRETQYF. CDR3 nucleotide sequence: TGTGCCAGCAGTTTATCTGGAGTACAGAGAGAGACCCAGTACTTC.